A single sample gave rise to the 17 T cell receptor beta chains below, sequenced in a study of T cells in Graves' hyperthyroidism and ophthalmopathy. RNA transcripts provided the source from which TCR beta CDR3 regions were amplified. During a first-round RT-PCR of the TCR CDR3, the HTBI primer set was used. TCRdb ran MiXCR on the multiplex PCR reads and lists one entry per CDR3 protein. The sample lists some 770,000 distinct CDR3 sequences; 16% were seen once. The sequencing sample was made of blood. These receptors were collected from a man between 18 and 29 years old with Graves' hyperthyroidism.

The chain links TRBV20-1 to TRBJ2-2, with D possibly being TRBD1 or TRBD2 (6 bases each). The germline V and J ends were trimmed by 0 bases and 2 bases, with 13 bases remaining between them. Germline lookup yields CDR1 DFQATT and CDR2 SNEGSKA (reference sequence). The CDR3 extends over 16 amino acids. This chain's CDR3 is CSARDSGRGNTGELFF. As DNA, the CDR3 is TGCAGTGCTAGAGATAGCGGCAGGGGAAACACCGGGGAGCTGTTTTTT.

This clonotype was counted many times. J is TRBJ2-1 and V is TRBV11-3; D assignment may be TRBD1 or TRBD2 (5 bases each). This CDR3 has 14 residues. Deletions cut 7 bases from V and 0 bases from J, with 10 bases between. Germline CDR1 and CDR2: SGHNT and YENEEA. CDR3 bases: TGTGCCAGCAATCCCGGGGCCTCCTACAATGAGCAGTTCTTC. It translates to CASNPGASYNEQFF.

This clonotype was found many times. The chain combines TRBV20-1 with TRBJ2-5, with D possibly being TRBD1 or TRBD2 (7 bases each). Trimming took off 3 bases at V and 5 bases at J, with 16 bases between the two ends. The CDR3 contains 14 residues. The germline gives CDR1 DFQATT, CDR2 SNEGSKA (reference sequence). CDR3 in amino acids: CSARPRGGRETQYF. The CDR3 DNA sequence: TGCAGTGCTAGGCCCAGGGGGGGCAGGGAGACCCAGTACTTC.

This clonotype was detected a few times. V is TRBV11-1 and J is TRBJ2-6, with D perhaps TRBD1 or TRBD2 (5 bases each). CDR3 length: 14 residues. Germline V CDR1 and CDR2: SGHAT, FQDESV (reference sequence). Trimming took off 8 bases at V and 4 bases at J, with 12 bases between the two ends. CDR3 region: CASGSGGGANVLTF. Here the CDR3 DNA reads TGTGCCAGCGGGAGTGGGGGAGGGGCCAACGTCCTGACTTTC.

This clonotype was observed a handful of times. The chain links TRBV6-1 to TRBJ2-7, with D perhaps assigned TRBD1 or TRBD2 (5 bases each). Germline loops: CDR1 MNHNS, CDR2 SASEGT. Deletions cut 4 bases from V and 3 bases from J, with 10 bases between. This CDR3 has 13 residues. The CDR3 loop reads CASSVQEDYEQYF. The CDR3 DNA follows: TGTGCCAGCAGTGTACAGGAGGACTACGAGCAGTACTTC.

The sample holds many counts of this clonotype. The chain combines TRBV28 with TRBJ2-1; D remains ambiguous. The CDR3 has 16 residues. V was trimmed by 5 bases and J by 1 base, leaving 15 bases between them. The germline gives CDR1 MDHEN, CDR2 SYDVKM. CDR3 protein: CASSPPLGPSYNEQFF. In DNA form, the CDR3 reads TGTGCCAGCAGTCCCCCGTTAGGGCCTTCCTACAATGAGCAGTTCTTC.

This clonotype was counted between two and nine times. The V call is TRBV7-9, the J call TRBJ1-4, with D maybe TRBD1 (6 bases). The CDR3 runs to 14 residues. Germline V lookup: CDR1 SEHNR, CDR2 FQNEAQ (reference sequence). Trimming removed 7 bases at V and 4 bases at J, with 13 bases between. CDR3: CASNQGTFNEKLFF. CDR3 nucleotides: TGTGCCAGCAATCAGGGGACCTTTAATGAAAAACTGTTTTTT.

The V and J genes are TRBV9 and TRBJ2-2, with D perhaps given as TRBD1 or TRBD2 (6 bases each). V was pared by 4 bases and J by 4 bases, with 17 bases between. Germline V CDR1 and CDR2: SGDLS, YYNGEE. This CDR3 has 16 residues. CDR3 in amino acids: CASSPRGAASTGELFF. CDR3 in DNA: TGTGCCAGCAGCCCGAGGGGGGCGGCAAGCACCGGGGAGCTGTTTTTT.

This clonotype showed up many times. The V gene is TRBV7-8, the J gene TRBJ2-3; TRBD2 matches 10 bases. V was pared by 0 bases and J by 2 bases, with 8 bases of the junction left unmatched. CDR3 length equals 18 residues. Per germline, CDR1 SGHVS and CDR2 FQNEAQ. CDR3 protein: CASSLALGLAAPTDTQYF. In DNA, the CDR3 is TGTGCCAGCAGCTTAGCGCTAGGACTAGCGGCCCCCACAGATACGCAGTATTTT.

This clonotype was seen a single time. The chain couples TRBV20-1 to TRBJ1-3; D gene uncertain. The CDR3 is 14 residues long. Trimming stripped 0 bases from V and 0 bases from J, with 6 bases between. The V gene's germline CDR1 is DFQATT and CDR2 SNEGSKA (reference sequence). CDR3 amino acids: CSARETFSGNTIYF. The CDR3 DNA is TGCAGTGCTAGAGAGACATTCTCTGGAAACACCATATATTTT.

The rearrangement uses TRBV6-1 and TRBJ1-5, with D hard to call. The CDR3 runs 14 residues. CDR1 is MNHNS, CDR2 SASEGT, per germline. Trimming took 5 bases from V and 7 from J, leaving 15 bases between them. The DNA for the CDR3 is TGTGCCAGCAGTACCCAGGCAGGAGGCCAGCCCCAGCATTTT. It specifies CASSTQAGGQPQHF.

This clonotype was seen ten or more times. This sequence joins TRBV20-1 and TRBJ2-3; a weak D match, TRBD2 (6 bases). There are 13 residues in the CDR3. V was cut by 3 bases and J by 5 bases, with 12 bases left in between. CDR1 is DFQATT, CDR2 SNEGSKA, per germline (reference sequence). The chain's CDR3 is CSASGSGIDTQYF. CDR3 DNA sequence: TGCAGTGCTAGCGGGAGTGGCATAGATACGCAGTATTTT.

This clonotype was counted at least ten times. V is TRBV6-1 and J is TRBJ2-1; possibly TRBD2 for D (5 bases). Germline V gene sequence: CDR1 MNHNS, CDR2 SASEGT. With 0 bases removed from V and 0 bases from J, the gap between germline ends came to 12 bases. The CDR3 loop spans 17 amino acids. CDR3 sequence: CASSEALERSSYNEQFF. CDR3 in DNA: TGTGCCAGCAGTGAAGCCTTGGAGCGGAGCTCCTACAATGAGCAGTTCTTC.

This clonotype came up many times. The rearrangement joins TRBV6-1 to TRBJ2-5, with D possibly matching TRBD2 (5 bases). This CDR3 contains 14 residues. Deletions cut 8 bases from V and 4 bases from J, with 17 bases between. The germline gives CDR1 MNHNS, CDR2 SASEGT. The CDR3 DNA follows: TGTGCCAGCGGCAAGTGGACCGAGGGAGAGACCCAGTACTTC. Its protein is CASGKWTEGETQYF.

This clonotype was recorded a few times. This chain joins TRBV20-1 and TRBJ2-1, with TRBD2 as a possible D gene (6 bases). Trimming stripped 0 bases from V and 2 bases from J, with 14 bases between. The CDR3 contains 16 residues. Germline values: CDR1 DFQATT, CDR2 SNEGSKA (reference sequence). The DNA of the CDR3 is TGCAGTGCTAGAGACCTATCGGGACTCGCCTACAATGAGCAGTTCTTC. Protein sequence: CSARDLSGLAYNEQFF.

This clonotype has only one observation. This chain links TRBV5-1 with TRBJ2-2; no clear D gene. Trimming stripped 0 bases from V and 4 bases from J, with 4 bases between. Germline CDR1 reads SGHRS; CDR2 reads YFSETQ. The CDR3 runs 13 residues. The CDR3 loop reads CASSLEPTGELFF. CDR3 in DNA: TGCGCCAGCAGCTTGGAACCCACCGGGGAGCTGTTTTTT.

This clonotype was detected many times. The J gene is TRBJ1-1, the V gene TRBV19; TRBD1 agrees at 8 bases. Germline V lookup: CDR1 LNHDA, CDR2 SQIVND (reference sequence). The V gene end was trimmed by 7 bases and the J gene end by 7 bases; junction bases not matched to a gene: 8. The CDR3 consists of 13 residues. The CDR3 region is CASTLDRGNEAFF. Here the CDR3 DNA reads TGTGCCAGTACCCTTGACAGGGGAAATGAAGCTTTCTTT.